A selection of T cell receptor beta chains follows, all from one sample in a study of blood T cell repertoires in COVID-19. The repertoire was sequenced with immunoSEQ multiplex PCR; TCRdb's copy has only in-frame clones and lacks some. The top ten clones hold roughly 28% of a sample with tens of thousands of clones, nearly 85% of them seen once. Sequenced input: peripheral blood. These receptors all come from a woman older than 75 with acute or convalescent COVID-19. The CDR3 runs from the conserved cysteine through the conserved F or W. Fields, in order: clone size, V gene, J gene, D gene, CDR3 DNA, CDR3 protein. A D gene is named only where the DNA matches it firmly. Size tells how often a clone was seen (once, few, many) or the class of an expanded clone, and some rows leave it out.

clone size: NA
V gene: TRBV11-3
J gene: TRBJ1-1
D gene: TRBD1
CDR3 DNA: TGTGCCAGCAGCTTGAAGGGGACAGAGAACACTGAAGCTTTCTTT
CDR3 protein: CASSLKGTENTEAFF

clone size: NA
V gene: TRBV7-9
J gene: TRBJ1-2
D gene: TRBD1
CDR3 DNA: TGTGCCAGCAGCTTAGTCTTACGCGGGACAGGGGGATCCGATGGCTACACCTTC
CDR3 protein: CASSLVLRGTGGSDGYTF

clone size: NA
V gene: TRBV7-2
J gene: TRBJ2-1
D gene: NA
CDR3 DNA: TGTGCCAGCAGCTTTAGCGGAAACTACAATGAGCAGTTCTTC
CDR3 protein: CASSFSGNYNEQFF

clone size: NA
V gene: TRBV5-8
J gene: TRBJ2-3
D gene: NA
CDR3 DNA: TGTGCCAGCAGCGGGGGCGGGAGAGTTTCTGCGGAAGATACGCAGTATTTT
CDR3 protein: CASSGGGRVSAEDTQYF

clone size: NA
V gene: TRBV12-3/TRBV12-4
J gene: TRBJ2-7
D gene: NA
CDR3 DNA: TGTGCCAGCAGCCGACTAGGACACGAGCAGTACTTC
CDR3 protein: CASSRLGHEQYF

clone size: NA
V gene: TRBV12-2
J gene: TRBJ2-7
D gene: NA
CDR3 DNA: TGTGCAAGTCGTACCACCGACAGGGGGTCCTACGAGCAGTACTTC
CDR3 protein: CASRTTDRGSYEQYF

clone size: NA
V gene: TRBV18
J gene: TRBJ2-3
D gene: NA
CDR3 DNA: TGTGCCAGCTCACCGGGTCGGGAGAGGGGCACGCAGTATTTT
CDR3 protein: CASSPGRERGTQYF

clone size: NA
V gene: TRBV10-2
J gene: TRBJ1-5
D gene: NA
CDR3 DNA: TGCGCCACTCCAGGGAATCAGCCCCAGCATTTT
CDR3 protein: CATPGNQPQHF

clone size: few
V gene: TRBV2
J gene: TRBJ2-7
D gene: TRBD2
CDR3 DNA: TGTGCCAGCAGTGTCCTAGCGGGAGGATCCTACGAGCAGTACTTC
CDR3 protein: CASSVLAGGSYEQYF

clone size: NA
V gene: TRBV9
J gene: TRBJ2-1
D gene: TRBD2
CDR3 DNA: TGTGCCAGCCGGGCTAGCGGGGGGAATGAGCAGTTCTTC
CDR3 protein: CASRASGGNEQFF

clone size: NA
V gene: TRBV10-3
J gene: TRBJ1-3
D gene: TRBD1
CDR3 DNA: TGTGCCATCAGCGGACAGGATCGCCTAAACACCATATATTTT
CDR3 protein: CAISGQDRLNTIYF

clone size: NA
V gene: TRBV6-5
J gene: TRBJ2-2
D gene: TRBD1
CDR3 DNA: TGTGCCAGCGGCCGGGACAGGGGATACACCGGGGAGCTGTTTTTT
CDR3 protein: CASGRDRGYTGELFF

clone size: once
V gene: TRBV19
J gene: TRBJ2-6
D gene: TRBD1
CDR3 DNA: TGTGCCAGTAGTATACGATCGGGGACAGGGCCTACCCGGGCCAACGTCCTGACTTTC
CDR3 protein: CASSIRSGTGPTRANVLTF

clone size: NA
V gene: TRBV27
J gene: TRBJ2-7
D gene: TRBD2
CDR3 DNA: TGTGCCAGCAGCAAGGGACTAGCGGCTTACGAGCAGTACTTC
CDR3 protein: CASSKGLAAYEQYF

clone size: NA
V gene: TRBV7-9
J gene: TRBJ2-7
D gene: TRBD2
CDR3 DNA: TGTGCCAGCAGCGGGCTAGCGGGAGGGCCCGTCGAGCAGTACTTC
CDR3 protein: CASSGLAGGPVEQYF

clone size: NA
V gene: TRBV29-1
J gene: TRBJ2-6
D gene: NA
CDR3 DNA: TGCAGCGTTCGGTCTGGGGCCAACGTCCTGACTTTC
CDR3 protein: CSVRSGANVLTF

clone size: NA
V gene: TRBV29-1
J gene: TRBJ1-3
D gene: TRBD1
CDR3 DNA: TGCAGCGTAGCTTTGGACAGGGGGAACACCATATATTTT
CDR3 protein: CSVALDRGNTIYF

clone size: NA
V gene: TRBV6-1
J gene: TRBJ2-7
D gene: TRBD2
CDR3 DNA: TGTGCCAGCAGTGAAGCCAGACTAGCGGAGGCCTACGAGCAGTACTTC
CDR3 protein: CASSEARLAEAYEQYF

clone size: NA
V gene: TRBV10-3
J gene: TRBJ1-3
D gene: TRBD1
CDR3 DNA: TGTGCCATCAGCCCGGGACAGCTCTCTGGAAACACCATATATTTT
CDR3 protein: CAISPGQLSGNTIYF

clone size: NA
V gene: TRBV5-4
J gene: TRBJ2-4
D gene: TRBD1
CDR3 DNA: TGTGCCAGCAGCTGGGGACAGGGAAACATTCAGTACTTC
CDR3 protein: CASSWGQGNIQYF

clone size: NA
V gene: TRBV5-1
J gene: TRBJ2-6
D gene: NA
CDR3 DNA: TGCGCCAGCAGCCCCCCTGAGACAGCAAGCTCTGGGGCCAACGTCCTGACTTTC
CDR3 protein: CASSPPETASSGANVLTF

clone size: NA
V gene: TRBV11-2
J gene: TRBJ1-1
D gene: TRBD1
CDR3 DNA: TGTGCCAGCAGCTACACAGGGGGAGGTACTGAAGCTTTCTTT
CDR3 protein: CASSYTGGGTEAFF

clone size: NA
V gene: TRBV4-1
J gene: TRBJ2-7
D gene: TRBD1
CDR3 DNA: TGCGCCAGCAGCCAAGGACAGGGCCCTTCCTACGAGCAGTACTTC
CDR3 protein: CASSQGQGPSYEQYF

clone size: few
V gene: TRBV7-2
J gene: TRBJ2-5
D gene: NA
CDR3 DNA: TGTGCCAGCAGCTTAGGCGGCAGCCGAGAGACCCAGTACTTC
CDR3 protein: CASSLGGSRETQYF

clone size: NA
V gene: TRBV12-3/TRBV12-4
J gene: TRBJ2-1
D gene: NA
CDR3 DNA: TGTGCCAGCAGTTACCAGGACAATGAGCAGTTCTTC
CDR3 protein: CASSYQDNEQFF

clone size: NA
V gene: TRBV5-1
J gene: TRBJ2-1
D gene: TRBD2
CDR3 DNA: TGCGCCAGCAGCTTGAACGCGGGGGTCTCCTACAATGAGCAGTTCTTC
CDR3 protein: CASSLNAGVSYNEQFF

clone size: NA
V gene: TRBV29-1
J gene: TRBJ1-1
D gene: TRBD1
CDR3 DNA: TGCAGCGCCCTACCGGGACAGAGCATGAACACTGAAGCTTTCTTT
CDR3 protein: CSALPGQSMNTEAFF

clone size: NA
V gene: TRBV7-2
J gene: TRBJ2-1
D gene: TRBD2
CDR3 DNA: TGTGCCAGCAGCTTCCGGACTAGCGGGAGGAGTCGAGTCTACAATGAGCAGTTCTTC
CDR3 protein: CASSFRTSGRSRVYNEQFF

clone size: NA
V gene: TRBV18
J gene: TRBJ2-3
D gene: TRBD2
CDR3 DNA: TGTGCCAGCTCACCGGAAGCGGGAGGATGGACAGATACGCAGTATTTT
CDR3 protein: CASSPEAGGWTDTQYF

clone size: NA
V gene: TRBV6-1
J gene: TRBJ2-6
D gene: NA
CDR3 DNA: TGTGCCAGCAGTGAGTATGCTGGGGCCAACGTCCTGACTTTC
CDR3 protein: CASSEYAGANVLTF

clone size: few
V gene: TRBV5-1
J gene: TRBJ2-1
D gene: NA
CDR3 DNA: TGCGCCAGCAGCTATAGCGTACCCTACAATGAGCAGTTCTTC
CDR3 protein: CASSYSVPYNEQFF

clone size: once
V gene: TRBV15
J gene: TRBJ2-7
D gene: TRBD2
CDR3 DNA: TGTGCCACCAGCAGGGGAGGGTCGGGAGCCAACGAGCAGTACTTC
CDR3 protein: CATSRGGSGANEQYF

clone size: NA
V gene: TRBV15
J gene: TRBJ2-5
D gene: TRBD2
CDR3 DNA: TGTGCCACCAGCAGGGGGGCGACTAGCGGGAGATCCCAAGAGACCCAGTACTTC
CDR3 protein: CATSRGATSGRSQETQYF

clone size: NA
V gene: TRBV4-3
J gene: TRBJ2-3
D gene: TRBD2
CDR3 DNA: TGCGCCAGCAGCCAACAGACTCGGACTAGCGGGTTCCGAAGCTCAGATACGCAGTATTTT
CDR3 protein: CASSQQTRTSGFRSSDTQYF

clone size: NA
V gene: TRBV6-4
J gene: TRBJ2-7
D gene: NA
CDR3 DNA: TGTGCCAGCAGTGACTCGAGCGAGCAGTACTTC
CDR3 protein: CASSDSSEQYF

clone size: few
V gene: TRBV5-6
J gene: TRBJ2-3
D gene: TRBD1
CDR3 DNA: TGTGCCAGCAGCTTGGTTTCCGGGACAGGGGGCTTCGCAGATACGCAGTATTTT
CDR3 protein: CASSLVSGTGGFADTQYF

clone size: once
V gene: TRBV2
J gene: TRBJ2-5
D gene: TRBD2
CDR3 DNA: TGTGCCAGCAGGGGACTAGCGGTACGGGAGACCCAGTACTTC
CDR3 protein: CASRGLAVRETQYF

clone size: NA
V gene: TRBV6-4
J gene: TRBJ2-3
D gene: TRBD1
CDR3 DNA: TGTGCCAGCAGGGGCACGGGACAGGGTGATACGCAGTATTTT
CDR3 protein: CASRGTGQGDTQYF

clone size: NA
V gene: TRBV3-1/TRBV3-2
J gene: TRBJ2-7
D gene: TRBD2
CDR3 DNA: TGTGCCAGCAGCCAGTTTGTCCTAGGCGGGAGCGAGCAGTACTTC
CDR3 protein: CASSQFVLGGSEQYF

clone size: NA
V gene: TRBV5-1
J gene: TRBJ2-1
D gene: NA
CDR3 DNA: TGCGCCAGCAGGCGAGGGGGTGGGGATGAGCAGTTCTTC
CDR3 protein: CASRRGGGDEQFF